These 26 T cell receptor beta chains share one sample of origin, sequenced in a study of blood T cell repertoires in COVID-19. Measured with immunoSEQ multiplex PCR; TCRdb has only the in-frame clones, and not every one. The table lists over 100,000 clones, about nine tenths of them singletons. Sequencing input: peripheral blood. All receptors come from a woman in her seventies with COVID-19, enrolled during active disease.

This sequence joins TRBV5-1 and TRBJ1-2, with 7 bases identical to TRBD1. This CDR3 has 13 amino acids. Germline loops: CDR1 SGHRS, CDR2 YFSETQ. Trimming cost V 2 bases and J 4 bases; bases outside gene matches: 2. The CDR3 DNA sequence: TGCGCCAGCAGCTTCGGGACAGTCTATGGCTACACCTTC. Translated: CASSFGTVYGYTF.

CDR3 residues: CASSLDRGGYTF. For the CDR3, the DNA is TGTGCCAGCTCACTCGACCGCGGAGGCTACACCTTC. The chain combines TRBV10-3 with TRBJ1-2; D is unresolved. V lost 10 bases and J lost 8, with 17 bases in between. The CDR3 is made up of 12 amino acids. CDR1 is ENHRY and CDR2 is SYGVKD in the germline V gene.

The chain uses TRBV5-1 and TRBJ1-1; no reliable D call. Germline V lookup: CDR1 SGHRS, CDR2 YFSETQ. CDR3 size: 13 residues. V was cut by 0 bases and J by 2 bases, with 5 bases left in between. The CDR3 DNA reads TGCGCCAGCAGCTTGGACATCAACACTGAAGCTTTCTTT. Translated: CASSLDINTEAFF.

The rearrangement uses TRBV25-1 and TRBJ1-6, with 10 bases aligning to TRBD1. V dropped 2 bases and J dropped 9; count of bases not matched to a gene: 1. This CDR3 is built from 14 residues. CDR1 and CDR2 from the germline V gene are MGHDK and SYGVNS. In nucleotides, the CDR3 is TGTGCCAGCAGTGAAAGGACAGGGGGTTCACCCCTCCACTTT. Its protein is CASSERTGGSPLHF.

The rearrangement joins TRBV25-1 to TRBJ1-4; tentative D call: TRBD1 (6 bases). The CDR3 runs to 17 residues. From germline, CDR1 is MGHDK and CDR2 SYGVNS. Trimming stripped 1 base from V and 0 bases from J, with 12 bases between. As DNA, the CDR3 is TGTGCCAGCAGTGAATCAGGCAGGACAGCAACTAATGAAAAACTGTTTTTT. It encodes CASSESGRTATNEKLFF.

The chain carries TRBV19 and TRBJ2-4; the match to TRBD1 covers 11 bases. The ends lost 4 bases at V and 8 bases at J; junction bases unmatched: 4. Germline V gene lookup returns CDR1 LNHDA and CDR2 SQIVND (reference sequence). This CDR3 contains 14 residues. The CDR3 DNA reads TGTGCCAGTAGTACCGGGACAGGGGGTGACATTCAGTACTTC. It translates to CASSTGTGGDIQYF.

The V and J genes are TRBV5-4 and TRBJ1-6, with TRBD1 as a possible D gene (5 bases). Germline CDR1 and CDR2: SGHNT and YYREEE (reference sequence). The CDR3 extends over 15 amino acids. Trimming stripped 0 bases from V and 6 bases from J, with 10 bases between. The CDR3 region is CASSLGAGGNSPLHF. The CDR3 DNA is TGTGCCAGCAGCTTGGGGGCGGGGGGTAATTCACCCCTCCACTTT. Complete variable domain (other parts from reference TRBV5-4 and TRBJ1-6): ETGVTQSPTHLIKTRGQQVTLRCSSQSGHNTVSWYQQALGQGPQFIFQYYREEENGRGNFPPRFSGLQFPNYSSELNVNALELDDSALYLCASSLGAGGNSPLHFGNGTRLTVT.

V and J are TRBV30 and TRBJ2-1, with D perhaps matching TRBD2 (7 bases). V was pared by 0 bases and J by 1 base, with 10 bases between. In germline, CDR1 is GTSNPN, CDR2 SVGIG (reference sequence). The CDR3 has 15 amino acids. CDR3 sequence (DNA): TGTGCCTGGAGTGTACGGGGGGCTTCCTACAATGAGCAGTTCTTC. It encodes CAWSVRGASYNEQFF.

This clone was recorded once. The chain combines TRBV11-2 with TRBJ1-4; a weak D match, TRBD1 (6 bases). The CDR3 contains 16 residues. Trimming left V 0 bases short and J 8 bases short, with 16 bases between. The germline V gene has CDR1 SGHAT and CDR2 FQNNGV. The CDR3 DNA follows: TGTGCCAGCAGCTTAGATCGGGGGGGCGCCAGGGAAAAACTGTTTTTT. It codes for CASSLDRGGAREKLFF. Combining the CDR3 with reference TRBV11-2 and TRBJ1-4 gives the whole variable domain EAGVAQSPRYKIIEKRQSVAFWCNPISGHATLYWYQQILGQGPKLLIQFQNNGVVDDSQLPKDRFSAERLKGVDSTLKIQPAKLEDSAVYLCASSLDRGGAREKLFFGSGTQLSVL.

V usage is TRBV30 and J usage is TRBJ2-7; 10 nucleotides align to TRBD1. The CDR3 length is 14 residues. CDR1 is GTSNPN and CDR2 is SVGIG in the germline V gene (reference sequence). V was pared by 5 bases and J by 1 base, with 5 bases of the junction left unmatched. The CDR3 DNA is TGTGCCTGGCGGGACAGGGGTAGGTCCTACGAGCAGTACTTC. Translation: CAWRDRGRSYEQYF.

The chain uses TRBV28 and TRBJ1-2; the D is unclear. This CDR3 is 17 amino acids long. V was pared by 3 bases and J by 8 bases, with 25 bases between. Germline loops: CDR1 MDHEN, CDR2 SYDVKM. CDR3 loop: CASSLGSLSPRFSGYTF. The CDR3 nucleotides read TGTGCCAGCAGTTTGGGGAGTCTCAGCCCCCGTTTTTCGGGCTACACCTTC.

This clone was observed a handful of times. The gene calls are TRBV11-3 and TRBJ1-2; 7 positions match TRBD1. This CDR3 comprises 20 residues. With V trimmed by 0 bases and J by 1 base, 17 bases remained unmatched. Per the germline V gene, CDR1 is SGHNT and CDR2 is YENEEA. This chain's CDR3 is CASSLDGSRDRNLNNYGYTF. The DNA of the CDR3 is TGTGCCAGCAGCTTAGATGGTTCGCGGGACAGAAACCTTAATAACTATGGCTACACCTTC.

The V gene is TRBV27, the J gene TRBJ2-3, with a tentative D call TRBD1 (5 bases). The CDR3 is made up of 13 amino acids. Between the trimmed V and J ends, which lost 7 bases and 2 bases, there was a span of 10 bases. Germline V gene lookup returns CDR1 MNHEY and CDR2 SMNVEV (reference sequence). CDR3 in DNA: TGTGCCAGCACCCGACAGAACACAGATACGCAGTATTTT. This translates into CASTRQNTDTQYF.

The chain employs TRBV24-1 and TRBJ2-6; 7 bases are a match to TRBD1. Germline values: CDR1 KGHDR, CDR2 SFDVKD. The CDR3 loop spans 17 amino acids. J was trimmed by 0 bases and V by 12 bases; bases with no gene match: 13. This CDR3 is CAVAPTGWGSGANVLTF. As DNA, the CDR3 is TGTGCCGTCGCTCCGACAGGGTGGGGCTCTGGGGCCAACGTCCTGACTTTC.

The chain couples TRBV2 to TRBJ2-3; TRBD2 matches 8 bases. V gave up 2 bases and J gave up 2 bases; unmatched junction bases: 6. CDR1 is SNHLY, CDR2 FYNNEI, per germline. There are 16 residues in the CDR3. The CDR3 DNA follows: TGTGCCAGCAGTGAATTGGGGACTAGTCCCACAGATACGCAGTATTTT. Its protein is CASSELGTSPTDTQYF.

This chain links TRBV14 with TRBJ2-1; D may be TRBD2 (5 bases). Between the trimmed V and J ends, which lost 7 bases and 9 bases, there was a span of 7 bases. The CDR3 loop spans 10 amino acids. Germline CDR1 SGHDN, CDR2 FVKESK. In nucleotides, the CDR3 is TGTGCCAGCACGCGGGTTGAGCAGTTCTTC. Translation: CASTRVEQFF.

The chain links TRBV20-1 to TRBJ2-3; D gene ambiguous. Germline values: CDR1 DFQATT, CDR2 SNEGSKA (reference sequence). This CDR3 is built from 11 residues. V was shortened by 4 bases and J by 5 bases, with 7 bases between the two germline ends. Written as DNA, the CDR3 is TGCAGTGCTACAACTGGAGATACGCAGTATTTT. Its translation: CSATTGDTQYF.

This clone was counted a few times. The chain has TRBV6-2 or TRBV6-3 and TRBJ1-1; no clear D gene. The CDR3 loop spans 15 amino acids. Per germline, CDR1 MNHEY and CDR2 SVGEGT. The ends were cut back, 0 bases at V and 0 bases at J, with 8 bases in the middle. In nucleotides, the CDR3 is TGTGCCAGCAGTTACTCCTGGCCCCTGAACACTGAAGCTTTCTTT. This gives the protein CASSYSWPLNTEAFF.

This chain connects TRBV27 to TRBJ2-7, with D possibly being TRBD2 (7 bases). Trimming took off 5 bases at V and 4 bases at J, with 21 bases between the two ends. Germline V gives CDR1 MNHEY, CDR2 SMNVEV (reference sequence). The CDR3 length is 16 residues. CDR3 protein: CASSERMGGAGYEQYF. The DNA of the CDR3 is TGTGCCAGCAGTGAACGTATGGGGGGGGCCGGTTACGAGCAGTACTTC.

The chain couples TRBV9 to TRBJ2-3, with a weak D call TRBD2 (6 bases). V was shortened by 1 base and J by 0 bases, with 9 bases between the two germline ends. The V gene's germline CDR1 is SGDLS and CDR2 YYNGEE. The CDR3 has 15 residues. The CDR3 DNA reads TGTGCCAGCAGCGTATTGGGGGGAAGCACAGATACGCAGTATTTT. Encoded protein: CASSVLGGSTDTQYF.

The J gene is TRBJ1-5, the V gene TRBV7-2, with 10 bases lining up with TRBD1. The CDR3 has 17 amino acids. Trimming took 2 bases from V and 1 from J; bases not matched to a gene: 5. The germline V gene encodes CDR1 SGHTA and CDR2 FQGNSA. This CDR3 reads CASSLKGGQGSNQPQHF. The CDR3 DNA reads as TGTGCCAGCAGCTTAAAGGGGGGACAGGGGAGCAATCAGCCCCAGCATTTT. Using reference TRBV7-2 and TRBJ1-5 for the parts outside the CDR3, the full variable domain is GAGVSQSPSNKVTEKGKDVELRCDPISGHTALYWYRQSLGQGLEFLIYFQGNSAPDKSGLPSDRFSAERTGGSVSTLTIQRTQQEDSAVYLCASSLKGGQGSNQPQHFGDGTRLSIL.

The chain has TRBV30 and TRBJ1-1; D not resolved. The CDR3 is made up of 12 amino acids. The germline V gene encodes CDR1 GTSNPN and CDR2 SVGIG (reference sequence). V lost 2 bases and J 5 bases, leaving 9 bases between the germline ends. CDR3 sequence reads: CAWSPGKTEAFF. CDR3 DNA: TGTGCCTGGAGTCCCGGGAAAACTGAAGCTTTCTTT.

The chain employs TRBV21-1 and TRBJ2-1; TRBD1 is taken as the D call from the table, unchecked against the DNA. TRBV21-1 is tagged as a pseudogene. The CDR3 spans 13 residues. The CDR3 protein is CASIGQGDTEQFF. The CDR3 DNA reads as TGTGCCAGCATTGGACAGGGAGATACTGAGCAGTTCTTC.

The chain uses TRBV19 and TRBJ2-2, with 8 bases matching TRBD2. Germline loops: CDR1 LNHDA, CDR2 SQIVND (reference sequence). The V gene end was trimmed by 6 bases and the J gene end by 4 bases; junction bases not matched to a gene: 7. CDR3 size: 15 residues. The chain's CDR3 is CASRPGGGITGELFF. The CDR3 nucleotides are TGTGCCAGTAGGCCGGGCGGGGGGATCACCGGGGAGCTGTTTTTT.

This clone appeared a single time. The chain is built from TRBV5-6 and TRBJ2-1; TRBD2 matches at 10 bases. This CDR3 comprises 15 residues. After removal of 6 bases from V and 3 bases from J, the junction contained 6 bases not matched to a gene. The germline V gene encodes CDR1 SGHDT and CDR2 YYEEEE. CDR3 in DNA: TGTGCCAGCAACCCGACTAGCGGGTACTACAATGAGCAGTTCTTC. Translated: CASNPTSGYYNEQFF.

Written as DNA, the CDR3 is TGCAGTGCCCAGACGGGAGATACGCAGTATTTT. Protein: CSAQTGDTQYF. V usage is TRBV20-1 and J usage is TRBJ2-3; no definite D call. V gave up 6 bases and J gave up 5 bases, with 9 bases separating them. The length of the CDR3 is 11 residues. Germline V gene sequence: CDR1 DFQATT, CDR2 SNEGSKA (reference sequence).